The 17 T cell receptor beta chains reported below all come from one sample, sequenced in a study of blood T cell repertoires in COVID-19. This table comes from immunoSEQ multiplex PCR, and its TCRdb copy is limited to in-frame clones, with some not included. This sample has about 350,000 clones, with about 86% found just once. Source material: peripheral blood. The receptors originated from a woman between 55 and 75 years old with COVID-19, enrolled during active disease.

The chain has TRBV4-2 and TRBJ2-2; 15 nucleotides align to TRBD2. The V gene's germline CDR1 is LGHNA and CDR2 YNFKEQ. CDR3 length equals 19 residues. V was clipped by 4 bases and J by 1 base; unmatched bases: 7. The CDR3 DNA reads as TGTGCCAGCAGCCTTCGGACTAGCGGGGGGGCTCAGAACACCGGGGAGCTGTTTTTT. Translated: CASSLRTSGGAQNTGELFF.

CDR3 region: CASSYRSDRPYTEAFF. In DNA form, the CDR3 reads TGTGCCAGCAGTTACCGCAGTGACAGGCCGTACACTGAAGCTTTCTTT. The chain has TRBV6-5 and TRBJ1-1; a possible D gene is TRBD1 (6 bases). The CDR3 is 16 amino acids. V lost 2 bases and J 3 bases, leaving 16 bases between the germline ends. In germline, CDR1 is MNHEY, CDR2 SVGAGI.

The chain has TRBV9 and TRBJ1-1; maybe TRBD1 (6 bases). V lost 0 bases to trimming and J lost 0 bases, with 12 bases between them. Germline V gene lookup returns CDR1 SGDLS and CDR2 YYNGEE. The CDR3 is 16 residues long. The CDR3 coding sequence is TGTGCCAGCAGCGTAGGCGGACAGACCCTGAACACTGAAGCTTTCTTT. Translating it yields CASSVGGQTLNTEAFF.

The chain couples TRBV7-8 to TRBJ1-6; the match to TRBD1 covers 8 bases. Germline trimming cut 5 bases from V and 4 bases from J; bases unmatched to any gene: 7. The length of the CDR3 is 16 residues. Per the germline V gene, CDR1 is SGHVS and CDR2 is FQNEAQ. CDR3 bases: TGTGCCAGCAGCCTTAGACAGGGGCAGTATAATTCACCCCTCCACTTT. It translates to CASSLRQGQYNSPLHF. Combining the CDR3 with reference TRBV7-8 and TRBJ1-6 gives the whole variable domain GAGVSQSPRYKVAKRGQDVALRCDPISGHVSLFWYQQALGQGPEFLTYFQNEAQLDKSGLPSDRFFAERPEGSVSTLKIQRTQQEDSAVYLCASSLRQGQYNSPLHFGNGTRLTVT.

This chain links TRBV7-3 with TRBJ1-1; possibly TRBD1 for D (5 bases). Trimming took 5 bases from V and 1 from J, leaving 17 bases between them. Germline V gene data show CDR1 as SGHTA and CDR2 as FQGTGA. CDR3 size: 16 residues. DNA for the CDR3: TGTGCCAGCAGCCCACGAGGTATTGGACAGAACACTGAAGCTTTCTTT. Residues: CASSPRGIGQNTEAFF.

This chain connects TRBV7-9 to TRBJ1-4; D unresolved. This CDR3 has 12 residues. The V gene's germline CDR1 is SEHNR and CDR2 FQNEAQ (reference sequence). V lost 3 bases, J lost 8 bases, and 7 bases lay in between. The DNA of the CDR3 is TGTGCCAGCAGCTTCCGGTCCGAAAAACTGTTTTTT. Translating it yields CASSFRSEKLFF.

This chain links TRBV4-3 with TRBJ1-2; D gene uncertain. The CDR3 length is 15 residues. CDR1 is LGHNA and CDR2 is YSLEER in the germline V gene. V dropped 1 base and J dropped 3 bases, with 12 bases sitting between them. CDR3 coding DNA: TGCGCCAGCAGCCAAGTCATTTGGGGAGACTATGGCTACACCTTC. Translating gives CASSQVIWGDYGYTF.

This clone turned up a few times. The chain has TRBV5-4 and TRBJ1-2; a weak D match, TRBD1 (5 bases). V lost 2 bases to trimming and J lost 6 bases, with 11 bases between them. The CDR3 is made up of 13 amino acids. Germline CDR1 is SGHNT and CDR2 is YYREEE (reference sequence). CDR3 DNA sequence: TGTGCCAGCAGCTTTGACGGGGGAAATGGCTACACCTTC. Protein sequence: CASSFDGGNGYTF.

The rearrangement uses TRBV5-5 and TRBJ2-5; a possible D gene is TRBD2 (6 bases). The CDR3 extends over 14 amino acids. Germline loops: CDR1 SGHKS, CDR2 YYEKEE (reference sequence). Trimming stripped 7 bases from V and 2 bases from J, with 15 bases between. Here the CDR3 DNA reads TGTGCCAGCGGATACCGGGACTTTCAAGAGACCCAGTACTTC. Its protein is CASGYRDFQETQYF.

This chain uses TRBV19 with TRBJ1-5; 8 bases are shared with TRBD1. CDR1 LNHDA and CDR2 SQIVND come from the germline V gene (reference sequence). After removal of 10 bases from V and 4 bases from J, the junction contained 3 bases not matched to a gene. The CDR3 consists of 12 residues. The CDR3 region is CATTGVNQPQHF. As DNA, the CDR3 is TGTGCCACGACAGGGGTTAATCAGCCCCAGCATTTT.

V and J are TRBV3-1 (or the pseudogene TRBV3-2) and TRBJ1-2, with no clear D. Germline lookup yields CDR1 LGHDT and CDR2 YNNKEL (reference sequence). The length of the CDR3 is 15 residues. Deletions cut 0 bases from V and 1 base from J, with 9 bases between. The DNA for the CDR3 is TGTGCCAGCAGCCAAGATTCTGTAGATAACTATGGCTACACCTTC. It yields the protein CASSQDSVDNYGYTF.

The genes are TRBV9 and TRBJ2-1; 10 bases align to TRBD2. Germline V gene sequence: CDR1 SGDLS, CDR2 YYNGEE. V lost 4 bases, J lost 5 bases, and 6 bases stayed unmatched. This CDR3 has 15 residues. The CDR3 DNA is TGTGCCAGCAGCCCCAGCGGGGGGGCACACAATGAGCAGTTCTTC. It yields the protein CASSPSGGAHNEQFF. Full variable domain (outside the CDR3, taken from reference TRBV9 and TRBJ2-1): DSGVTQTPKHLITATGQRVTLRCSPRSGDLSVYWYQQSLDQGLQFLIQYYNGEERAKGNILERFSAQQFPDLHSELNLSSLELGDSALYFCASSPSGGAHNEQFFGPGTRLTVL.

CDR3 nucleotides: TGCGCCAGCAGCTCGGAGGGATCACAACGGGAAGGCTACACCTTC. As protein: CASSSEGSQREGYTF. The chain uses TRBV5-1 and TRBJ1-2; unclear D gene. CDR1 is SGHRS and CDR2 is YFSETQ in the germline V gene. The CDR3 sequence is 15 residues long. V gave up 3 bases and J gave up 8 bases, with 20 bases separating them.

The V call is TRBV19, the J call TRBJ1-2; D is ambiguous. V gave up 3 bases and J gave up 7 bases, with 9 bases separating them. Germline CDR1 and CDR2: LNHDA and SQIVND (reference sequence). The CDR3 loop spans 12 amino acids. CDR3 DNA sequence: TGTGCCAGTAGTATTGGCTTTTCTGGCTACACCTTC. It specifies CASSIGFSGYTF.

Regarding this clone: The sample has other DNA sequences that encode this CDR3 too. The rearrangement joins TRBV3-1 (or the pseudogene TRBV3-2) to TRBJ2-1; TRBD2 aligns across 9 bases. The CDR3 is 15 amino acids. V was clipped by 4 bases and J by 4 bases; unmatched bases: 5. The germline V gene has CDR1 LGHDT and CDR2 YNNKEL (reference sequence). CDR3 bases: TGTGCCAGCAGCCTTAGCGGGGGAGGATACAATGAGCAGTTCTTC. This translates into CASSLSGGGYNEQFF.

This chain uses TRBV5-1 with TRBJ1-1, with 7 bases lining up with TRBD1. V shed 4 bases, J shed 0 bases, and the junction held 6 bases outside the gene matches. The CDR3 has 15 amino acids. Germline loops: CDR1 SGHRS, CDR2 YFSETQ. The CDR3 bases are TGCGCCAGCAGCGTGACAGGGATCATGAACACTGAAGCTTTCTTT. It is translated as CASSVTGIMNTEAFF.

V is TRBV7-3 and J is TRBJ2-3, with 8 bases fitting TRBD2. The CDR3 is made up of 14 amino acids. Germline V gene sequence: CDR1 SGHTA, CDR2 FQGTGA. Trimming took 5 bases from V and 3 from J; bases not matched to a gene: 4. Here the CDR3 reads CASSPGGATDTQYF. The CDR3 region has the DNA TGTGCCAGCAGCCCCGGGGGGGCGACAGATACGCAGTATTTT. The whole variable domain, filled in from reference TRBV7-3 and TRBJ2-3, reads GAGVSQTPSNKVTEKGKYVELRCDPISGHTALYWYRQSLGQGPEFLIYFQGTGAADDSGLPNDRFFAVRPEGSVSTLKIQRTERGDSAVYLCASSPGGATDTQYFGPGTRLTVL.